The clone carrying this TCR beta chain occurred a few times. What it recognizes is unknown. This sample was included in a study of CD8 T cells in ankylosing spondylitis. Germline values: CDR1 LGHNA, CDR2 YNFKEQ. CDR3 length equals 14 residues. Trimming cost V 5 bases and J 2 bases, with 10 bases left between them. A quantitative 5'-RACE method, one with molecular barcodes, was used to make TCR beta libraries. TCRdb recomputed calls from the 5' RACE reads with MiXCR, one row per CDR3 protein. The sample contains under 200,000 distinct CDR3 sequences, 9.5% to 10% of which appear only once. Study outcomes and limitations: Relatively rare in peripheral blood, disease-linked clones were also CD8+. The study looked at matched synovial fluid samples from ankylosing spondylitis patients. Disease-linked clones were reported to be significantly enriched there. Blood from ankylosing spondylitis patients appeared to carry a characteristic roughly 8-variant TCR beta motif.

The clonotype comes from a female donor with ankylosing spondylitis or in good health (not recorded which). The V and J genes are TRBV4-2 and TRBJ1-5; possibly TRBD1 for D (6 bases). Sequenced sample: blood, either unsorted or a sorted T cell fraction (not recorded which). The CDR3 bases are TGTGCCAGCAGCGAGGGGGGAGGCAATCAGCCCCAGCATTTT. This gives the protein CASSEGGGNQPQHF.